This is a list of T cell receptor beta chains from one sample in a study of blood T cell repertoires in COVID-19. Here immunoSEQ multiplex PCR was the method, and the copy in TCRdb shows in-frame clones only, minus some. This repertoire shows around 170,000 clones, 88% found once; its top ten account for around 9.5%. The material sequenced was PBMCs or T cells enriched from blood (not recorded which). The source is a young woman who had recovered from COVID-19. The CDR3 runs from the conserved cysteine through the conserved F or W. D genes are given only for firm matches. Clone sizes are given selectively: once, few, many, or a class where the clone is expanded.

j_call d_call clone_size cdr3_length v_call cdr3_aa cdr3_nt
TRBJ2-7 - few 16 TRBV4-2 CASSQDLRARVYEQYF TGTGCCAGCAGCCAAGATCTAAGGGCGAGGGTCTACGAGCAGTACTTC
TRBJ1-1 - - 15 TRBV7-2 CASSLVGQGATEAFF TGTGCCAGCAGCTTAGTCGGGCAGGGCGCCACTGAAGCTTTCTTT
TRBJ2-1 - - 14 TRBV11-2 CASSLEASYNEQFF TGTGCCAGCAGCTTAGAGGCCTCTTACAATGAGCAGTTCTTC
TRBJ2-2 TRBD1 - 14 TRBV7-2 CASSAQQTGMELFF TGTGCCAGCAGCGCACAGCAGACAGGGATGGAGCTGTTTTTT
TRBJ1-2 TRBD1 - 13 TRBV18 CASSPRQGDGYTF TGTGCCAGCTCACCACGGCAGGGGGACGGCTACACCTTC
TRBJ2-3 TRBD2 - 17 TRBV4-1 CASSPMPAGLVTDTQYF TGCGCCAGCAGCCCAATGCCTGCGGGACTAGTCACAGATACGCAGTATTTT
TRBJ2-1 - medium-sized 15 TRBV19 CASSKGGEPYNEQFF TGTGCCAGTAGTAAGGGCGGGGAGCCCTACAATGAGCAGTTCTTC
TRBJ1-1 TRBD1 - 14 TRBV19 CASSGQGARTEAFF TGTGCCAGTAGCGGACAGGGGGCCAGAACTGAAGCTTTCTTT
TRBJ1-2 TRBD1 - 15 TRBV7-9 CASSEDRGRFYGYTF TGTGCCAGCAGCGAAGACAGGGGGCGCTTCTATGGCTACACCTTC
TRBJ2-5 TRBD2 - 15 TRBV6-6 CASSPTSGLQETQYF TGTGCCAGCAGCCCCACTAGCGGGCTCCAAGAGACCCAGTACTTC
TRBJ2-7 - - 12 TRBV7-2 CASSFRQAEQYF TGTGCCAGCAGCTTCCGACAGGCCGAGCAGTACTTC
TRBJ1-2 TRBD1 - 13 TRBV19 CASRGTAKYGYTF TGTGCCAGTAGAGGGACAGCCAAATATGGCTACACCTTC
TRBJ2-7 - - 13 TRBV19 CASSIGLTYEQYF TGTGCCAGTAGTATAGGGCTTACCTACGAGCAGTACTTC
TRBJ1-2 TRBD1 - 13 TRBV28 CASSTQDRGGYTF TGTGCCAGCAGTACCCAGGACAGGGGTGGCTACACCTTC
TRBJ2-7 TRBD1 - 15 TRBV7-2 CASSTQTGDRYEQYF TGTGCCAGCAGCACGCAGACAGGGGATAGGTACGAGCAGTACTTC
TRBJ2-3 - - 17 TRBV4-3 CASSQDFGGPRTDTQYF TGCGCCAGCAGCCAAGACTTCGGGGGGCCTAGAACAGATACGCAGTATTTT
TRBJ2-7 - - 12 TRBV30 CAWSPGDPEQYF TGTGCCTGGAGTCCCGGGGATCCAGAGCAGTACTTC
TRBJ1-2 - - 14 TRBV18 CASSPREGDHGYTF TGTGCCAGCTCACCAAGGGAGGGGGACCATGGCTACACCTTC
TRBJ2-1 TRBD2 - 16 TRBV5-1 CASSSERGGPYNEQFF TGCGCCAGCAGCTCCGAGCGGGGGGGCCCCTACAATGAGCAGTTCTTC
TRBJ1-2 - - 15 TRBV27 CASSSLGDVARGYTF TGTGCCAGCAGTTCTTTGGGAGATGTGGCCCGTGGCTACACCTTC
TRBJ2-5 TRBD1 - 15 TRBV28 CASSFLRTGKETQYF TGTGCCAGCAGTTTTCTTAGGACAGGGAAAGAGACCCAGTACTTC
TRBJ1-1 - - 14 TRBV19 CASSILEENTEAFF TGTGCCAGTAGTATATTGGAGGAGAACACTGAAGCTTTCTTT
TRBJ1-1 TRBD1 - 14 TRBV5-4 CASSPRTGTFEAFF TGTGCCAGCAGCCCTCGGACAGGGACGTTCGAAGCTTTCTTT
TRBJ2-7 TRBD1 - 14 TRBV28 CASKASHRGNEQYF TGTGCCAGCAAGGCCAGCCACAGGGGGAACGAGCAGTACTTC
TRBJ1-5 - once 14 TRBV28 CASSFPDRYQPQHF TGTGCCAGCAGCTTTCCCGACAGGTATCAGCCCCAGCATTTT
TRBJ2-5 - - 16 TRBV7-2 CASSLALPGGGETQYF TGTGCCAGCAGCTTAGCGCTCCCCGGGGGAGGAGAGACCCAGTACTTC
TRBJ1-6 - many 13 TRBV10-1 CASRAGRDSPLHF TGCGCCAGCAGGGCAGGGAGGGATTCACCCCTCCACTTT
TRBJ1-1 - - 11 TRBV20-1 CSATEGAEAFF TGCAGTGCCACCGAAGGGGCTGAAGCTTTCTTT
TRBJ2-1 TRBD2 once 16 TRBV5-1 CASSIILAGTPNEQFF TGCGCCAGCAGCATAATCCTAGCGGGTACCCCCAATGAGCAGTTCTTC
TRBJ2-7 TRBD2 - 15 TRBV28 CASMVAAGGPREQYF TGTGCCAGCATGGTCGCGGCGGGAGGGCCGAGAGAGCAGTACTTC
TRBJ2-3 - - 13 TRBV27 CASTLTSTDTQYF TGTGCCAGCACCCTTACTAGCACAGATACGCAGTATTTT
TRBJ2-7 - - 14 TRBV10-3 CAISEEGRTNEQYF TGTGCCATCAGTGAAGAGGGTAGGACGAACGAGCAGTACTTC
TRBJ1-2 TRBD1 - 15 TRBV6-6 CASSYHGQGADGYTF TGTGCCAGCAGTTATCACGGACAGGGGGCCGATGGCTACACCTTC
TRBJ2-1 - - 15 TRBV24-1 CATSDFRGGAGEQFF TGTGCCACCAGTGATTTTCGAGGGGGGGCAGGTGAGCAGTTCTTC
TRBJ2-1 - - 14 TRBV7-9 CASSLASLYNEQFF TGTGCCAGCAGCTTAGCTAGTCTGTACAATGAGCAGTTCTTC
TRBJ1-6 TRBD1 - 15 TRBV23-1 CASSQSNRGGSPLHF TGCGCCAGCAGTCAATCAAACAGGGGGGGATCACCCCTCCACTTT
TRBJ2-1 - once 15 TRBV19 CASTPLSGGEVEQFF TGTGCCAGTACCCCACTTAGCGGAGGGGAGGTAGAGCAGTTCTTC
TRBJ1-2 - - 12 TRBV11-2 CASSSGERGYTF TGTGCCAGCAGCTCAGGGGAACGTGGCTACACCTTC